This T cell receptor beta chain was sequenced in a study of identical twins. On this clonotype itself: Its antigen is not identified.

Each cDNA held unique molecular identifiers, and template switching gave it a universal primer site. TCRdb reprocessed the 5' RACE reads via MiXCR and lists one record per CDR3 protein. The data hold a few hundred thousand distinct CDR3 sequences, with over 11% observed a single time. Overall study findings and caveats: Models underestimated TCR alpha sharing (out-of-frame) in monozygotic twins.

Losses at the gene ends were 5 bases for V and 4 bases for J; bases not matched to a gene: 5. CDR3 length equals 14 residues. The germline V gene has CDR1 SNHLY and CDR2 FYNNEI. These data were also reused for a study on yellow fever vaccine responses in identical twins. That study adds: Twins showed a vaccine T cell response that reportedly seemed partly convergent, partly personalized.

The chain recombines TRBV2 with TRBJ2-3; 8 bases agree with TRBD1. The clonotype originates from a woman aged 18-35 years in good health. Input material: CD4+ T cells sorted from blood. In nucleotides, the CDR3 is TGTGCCAGCAGTAGGACAGGGAAATCAGATACGCAGTATTTT. This translates into CASSRTGKSDTQYF.